This T cell receptor (beta chain) was obtained from a study of response to subunit inactivated influenza vaccine. From germline, CDR1 is SNHLY and CDR2 FYNNEI. V was clipped by 7 bases and J by 1 base, with 10 bases between them. The CDR3 consists of 13 residues. TCRdb reanalysed the RT-PCR reads using MiXCR and keeps one entry per CDR3 protein. The repertoire holds a few hundred thousand distinct CDR3 sequences, with about 11% as singletons. The same data also went into a second study, on T cells expressing NK-cell markers. That work contributes: As the method of synthesis, 5'RACE template switching with UMIs yielded TCR beta cDNA. Investigators obtained TCR beta repertoires from sorted CD3+CD56+NKG2C+, CD3+CD56+NKG2C- and CD3+CD56-NKG2C+ T cells. One of the eight sequenced donors was seronegative, whereas the other seven were HCMV-seropositive. What restricted sorting to alpha-beta TCR T cells in several experiments was an anti-gamma-delta TCR antibody. Uncertainty persisted over the HCMV specificity of expanded NKG2C+ T cell clones.

The chain employs TRBV2 and TRBJ2-5, with D tentatively TRBD1 (6 bases). The starting material was PBMCs from blood, obtained on the day of vaccination. This sequence was found in a man aged 50-59 years who received an inactivated influenza vaccine. The CDR3 DNA sequence: TGTGCCAGCACGGGACAACTCCAAGAGACCCAGTACTTC. Protein: CASTGQLQETQYF.